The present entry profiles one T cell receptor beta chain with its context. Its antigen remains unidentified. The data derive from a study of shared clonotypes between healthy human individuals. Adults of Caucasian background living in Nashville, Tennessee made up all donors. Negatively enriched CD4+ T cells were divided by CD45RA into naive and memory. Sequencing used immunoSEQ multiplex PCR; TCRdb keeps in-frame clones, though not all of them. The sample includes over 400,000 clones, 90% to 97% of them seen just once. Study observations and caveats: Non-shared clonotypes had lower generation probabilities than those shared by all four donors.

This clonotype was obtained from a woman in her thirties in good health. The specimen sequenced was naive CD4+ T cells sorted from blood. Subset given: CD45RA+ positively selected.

The CDR3 bases are TGTGCCAGCAGCTTGTGGCAGGGAGGGACTATTGACTCCTACGAGCAGTACTTC. Translation: CASSLWQGGTIDSYEQYF. The chain recombines TRBV7-9 with TRBJ2-7, with 7 bases matching TRBD2. The V and J ends lost 3 bases and 0 bases, in that order; junction bases with no gene match: 14. Germline CDR1 is SEHNR and CDR2 is FQNEAQ (reference sequence). This CDR3 region has 18 residues.